Listed below are T cell receptor beta chains from one sample, sequenced in a study of cytomegalovirus exposure and HLA in healthy donors. Libraries were prepared by immunoSEQ multiplex PCR; TCRdb keeps only in-frame clonotypes and omits some of them. The repertoire shows over 100,000 clones; the top ten hold about 1.8%. Source material: PBMCs. The receptors originated from a man in his late teens or twenties in good health and CMV-seronegative. Each CDR3 is given with its conserved first and last residue. The D gene is left open where the match is weak.

>TRBV30|TRBJ1-1|NA
CAWNPGPTEAFF
TGTGCCTGGAATCCAGGGCCCACTGAAGCTTTCTTT
>TRBV5-4|TRBJ1-3|NA
CASSLDRYSGNTIYF
TGTGCCAGCAGCTTGGACAGATACTCTGGAAACACCATATATTTT
>TRBV15|TRBJ1-6|NA
CATSIGRDYNSPLHF
TGTGCCACCAGCATAGGGAGAGACTATAATTCACCCCTCCACTTT
>TRBV5-1|TRBJ2-3|NA
CASSLDSGGTDTQYF
TGCGCCAGCAGCTTGGATTCAGGGGGCACAGATACGCAGTATTTT
>TRBV9|TRBJ2-1|TRBD2
CASSPRGGAGGNEQFF
TGTGCCAGCAGCCCCCGCGGCGGGGCGGGGGGCAATGAGCAGTTCTTC
>TRBV7-2|TRBJ1-5|NA
CASSLYTGLSTGNQPQHF
TGTGCCAGCAGCTTATATACAGGGCTGAGTACCGGCAATCAGCCCCAGCATTTT
>TRBV10-2|TRBJ1-1|TRBD1
CAGISGQGVNTEAFF
TGCGCCGGGATATCAGGACAGGGGGTGAACACTGAAGCTTTCTTT
>TRBV9|TRBJ2-1|TRBD2
CASSVGGSFNEQFF
TGTGCCAGCAGCGTGGGGGGGTCGTTCAATGAGCAGTTCTTC
>TRBV14|TRBJ1-1|NA
CASSQGQRTEAFF
TGTGCCAGCAGCCAAGGACAAAGAACTGAAGCTTTCTTT
>TRBV9|TRBJ2-7|NA
CASSVSGAYEQYF
TGTGCCAGCAGCGTATCCGGGGCCTACGAGCAGTACTTC
>TRBV28|TRBJ1-6|NA
CASSPMGAINSPLHF
TGTGCCAGCAGCCCGATGGGGGCAATTAATTCACCCCTCCACTTT
>TRBV11-2|TRBJ1-5|NA
CASSLSGGEFQPQHF
TGTGCCAGCAGCTTAAGTGGAGGGGAGTTCCAGCCCCAGCATTTT
>TRBV7-2|TRBJ1-2|NA
CASSLEGAGFSYTF
TGTGCCAGCAGCTTAGAAGGGGCAGGTTTTAGCTACACCTTC
>TRBV7-2|TRBJ2-3|TRBD2
CASSAGLAGVPTQYF
TGTGCCAGCAGCGCCGGACTAGCGGGAGTTCCTACGCAGTATTTT
>TRBV7-2|TRBJ2-2|TRBD2
CASRGYGGGSSGGELFF
TGTGCCAGCAGGGGGTACGGAGGCGGGAGCTCGGGCGGGGAGCTGTTTTTT
>TRBV5-5|TRBJ2-7|TRBD2
CASSSLPGGEVEQYF
TGTGCCAGCAGCTCTCTTCCCGGGGGGGAGGTCGAGCAGTACTTC
>TRBV6-5|TRBJ1-2|NA
CASRDPGGETYGYTF
TGTGCCAGCAGAGACCCCGGCGGGGAAACGTATGGCTACACCTTC
>TRBV4-1|TRBJ1-2|TRBD1
CASSQAGRGVANYGYTF
TGCGCCAGCAGCCAAGCGGGCAGGGGGGTAGCTAACTATGGCTACACCTTC
>TRBV4-2|TRBJ2-5|NA
CASSQERGSVIQETQYF
TGTGCCAGCAGCCAAGAAAGGGGGTCGGTAATCCAAGAGACCCAGTACTTC
>TRBV27|TRBJ1-5|NA
CASSFRNQPQHF
TGTGCCAGCAGTTTCAGGAATCAGCCCCAGCATTTT
>TRBV5-1|TRBJ2-1|TRBD1
CASSALISGGGEQFF
TGCGCCAGCAGCGCGTTAATATCAGGGGGTGGTGAGCAGTTCTTC
>TRBV7-3|TRBJ1-1|NA
CASSLDTGTEAFF
TGTGCCAGCAGCTTAGATACGGGGACTGAAGCTTTCTTT
>TRBV27|TRBJ2-7|NA
CASSLGNGWYF
TGTGCCAGCAGTTTGGGCAACGGTTGGTACTTC
>TRBV28|TRBJ1-4|NA
CASKNRVNEKLFF
TGTGCCAGCAAAAACAGGGTTAATGAAAAACTGTTTTTT
>TRBV2|TRBJ1-1|NA
CASRPLASRDTEAFF
TGTGCCAGCAGGCCTCTGGCATCTCGGGACACTGAAGCTTTCTTT
>TRBV5-1|TRBJ2-7|TRBD2
CASSSPTSGRANEQYF
TGCGCCAGCAGCTCCCCGACGAGCGGGAGGGCCAACGAGCAGTACTTC
>TRBV5-6|TRBJ1-1|NA
CASSLAVSWRQNTEAFF
TGTGCCAGCAGCTTGGCAGTTTCGTGGCGGCAGAACACTGAAGCTTTCTTT
>TRBV10-3|TRBJ1-1|TRBD1
CAISLTGVNTEAFF
TGTGCCATCAGCCTAACAGGGGTGAACACTGAAGCTTTCTTT
>TRBV19|TRBJ2-7|NA
CASSGTFSYEQYF
TGTGCCAGTAGTGGGACTTTCTCCTACGAGCAGTACTTC
>TRBV7-8|TRBJ2-7|NA
CASSLSLQGLSYEQYF
TGTGCCAGCAGCTTATCGTTACAGGGCCTTTCCTACGAGCAGTACTTC
>TRBV27|TRBJ1-1|TRBD1
CASSSSRTGRMNTEAFF
TGTGCCAGCAGTTCCTCCCGGACAGGTCGCATGAACACTGAAGCTTTCTTT
>TRBV5-1|TRBJ2-3|NA
CASSLATLVRTDTQYF
TGCGCCAGCAGCTTGGCGACTTTAGTTCGTACAGATACGCAGTATTTT
>TRBV5-1|TRBJ2-2|TRBD1
CASSLQGTGSTGELFF
TGCGCCAGCAGCTTACAGGGGACAGGTTCCACCGGGGAGCTGTTTTTT
>TRBV4-2|TRBJ2-1|TRBD2
CASSQTGLAGTSYNEQFF
TGTGCCAGCAGCCAAACCGGACTAGCGGGAACCTCCTACAATGAGCAGTTCTTC
>TRBV29-1|TRBJ2-3|NA
CSVEGQGDTQYF
TGCAGCGTTGAAGGTCAGGGGGATACGCAGTATTTT
>TRBV27|TRBJ2-1|NA
CASSLGGSSNEQFF
TGTGCCAGCAGTTTGGGGGGAAGTTCCAATGAGCAGTTCTTC
>TRBV27|TRBJ1-3|NA
CASSLGGYGNTIYF
TGTGCCAGCAGTTTGGGGGGGTATGGAAACACCATATATTTT
>TRBV28|TRBJ2-7|NA
CASSLGGFLTYEQYF
TGTGCCAGCAGTTTAGGGGGGTTTTTGACCTACGAGCAGTACTTC
>TRBV5-6|TRBJ1-3|TRBD1
CASSLAQGAGNTIYF
TGTGCCAGCAGCTTGGCTCAGGGGGCTGGAAACACCATATATTTT
>TRBV7-9|TRBJ2-2|NA
CASSSSTGYTGELFF
TGTGCCAGCAGCTCCTCCACAGGGTACACCGGGGAGCTGTTTTTT
>TRBV28|TRBJ1-2|NA
CASSQGIRSGYTF
TGTGCCAGCAGTCAGGGAATTAGAAGTGGCTATACCTTC
>TRBV30|TRBJ2-7|TRBD1
CAWRGTGVYEQYF
TGTGCCTGGAGAGGGACAGGGGTCTACGAGCAGTACTTC
>TRBV7-9|TRBJ2-3|TRBD1
CASSRQGITQYF
TGTGCCAGCAGCCGACAGGGAATTACGCAGTATTTT
>TRBV11-3|TRBJ2-2|NA
CASSFTDRNTGELFF
TGTGCCAGCAGCTTTACCGACAGGAACACCGGGGAGCTGTTTTTT
>TRBV7-9|TRBJ2-3|TRBD2
CASSSYRVAGGDTQYF
TGTGCCAGCAGCTCCTATCGGGTAGCGGGAGGGGATACGCAGTATTTT
>TRBV4-3|TRBJ2-1|TRBD2
CASSPTSGGTYNEQFF
TGCGCCAGCAGCCCCACTAGCGGGGGAACCTACAATGAGCAGTTCTTC